Presented here are 5 T cell receptor beta chains from one specimen sequenced in a study of response to subunit inactivated influenza vaccine. TCRdb independently ran MiXCR on the RT-PCR reads; one entry per CDR3 protein. Among about 480,000 distinct CDR3 sequences listed, 25% were seen once. The specimen comprised CD4+ T cells sorted from PBMCs, sampled roughly 5 days after vaccination. Receptors were obtained from a man between 50 and 59 years old who received an inactivated influenza vaccine.

This clonotype was picked up a small number of times. The genes are TRBV20-1 and TRBJ1-2; 7 bases agree with TRBD1. Trimming removed 5 bases from V and 5 bases from J; junction bases left unmatched: 8. The CDR3 runs 13 residues. CDR1 is DFQATT and CDR2 is SNEGSKA in the germline V gene (reference sequence). This CDR3 reads CSAPGQGVYGYTF. DNA for the CDR3: TGCAGTGCTCCAGGCCAGGGGGTATATGGCTACACCTTC.

The rearrangement links TRBV6-2 or TRBV6-3 to TRBJ2-5; D possibly uses TRBD1 or TRBD2 (5 bases each). The CDR3 is 14 amino acids. CDR1 is MNHEY and CDR2 is SVGEGT in the germline V gene. Trimming removed 6 bases from V and 5 bases from J, with 16 bases in between. CDR3 in amino acids: CASRDQGEWETQYF. The CDR3 DNA is TGTGCCAGCAGAGACCAGGGAGAATGGGAGACCCAGTACTTC.

At least ten counts were recorded for this clonotype. This chain links TRBV7-2 with TRBJ2-3; 9 bases align to TRBD2. Germline assignment: CDR1 SGHTA and CDR2 FQGNSA. This CDR3 has 15 residues. With V trimmed by 3 bases and J by 7 bases, 8 bases remained unmatched. This CDR3 reads CASSFLRGGGNTQYF. The CDR3 region has the DNA TGTGCCAGCAGCTTTCTGCGGGGGGGCGGGAATACGCAGTATTTT. Combining the CDR3 with reference TRBV7-2 and TRBJ2-3 gives the whole variable domain GAGVSQSPSNKVTEKGKDVELRCDPISGHTALYWYRQSLGQGLEFLIYFQGNSAPDKSGLPSDRFSAERTGGSVSTLTIQRTQQEDSAVYLCASSFLRGGGNTQYFGPGTRLTVL.

This clonotype was counted only a few times. The rearrangement joins TRBV5-1 to TRBJ1-5; D gene unclear. The V end was cut by 0 bases, the J end by 9 bases, with 16 bases between. This CDR3 spans 15 amino acids. Germline V gene sequence: CDR1 SGHRS, CDR2 YFSETQ. DNA of the CDR3: TGCGCCAGCAGCTTGGGGTCAGGCCCAGGTTCGCCCCAGCATTTT. Protein: CASSLGSGPGSPQHF.

The chain links TRBV20-1 to TRBJ2-7, with D unresolved. With 6 bases removed from V and 2 bases from J, the gap between germline ends came to 29 bases. Per germline, CDR1 DFQATT and CDR2 SNEGSKA (reference sequence). The CDR3 extends over 18 amino acids. In DNA, the CDR3 is TGCAGTGCCAGAACGTTCTTTATTCCAGACTCCTCTACCTACGAGCAGTACTTC. Translating gives CSARTFFIPDSSTYEQYF.